These T cell receptor beta chains were read from a single sample in a study of shared clonotypes between healthy human individuals. Method: immunoSEQ multiplex PCR; TCRdb's copy keeps in-frame clones and lacks some. The repertoire holds roughly 2.2 million clones, with around 93% as singletons. Sequencing was done on a sample of naive CD4+ T cells from PBMCs. The receptors here all came from a man aged 18 to 30 in good health. Some clones in this sample may be carry-over from other donors' samples. Each CDR3 is given with its conserved first and last residue. The order of the fields is J gene, V gene, clone size, D gene, CDR3 DNA, CDR3 protein. The D gene is left open where the match is weak. For some rows the clone size is stated as once, few or many, or as a class when expanded; others skip it.

j_gene: TRBJ1-1; v_gene: TRBV7-6; abundance: NA; d_gene: NA; CDR3nt: TGTGCCAGCAGCTCCGACCTAGGCGCTGAAGCTTTCTTT; CDR3aa: CASSSDLGAEAFF
j_gene: TRBJ2-3; v_gene: TRBV5-1; abundance: NA; d_gene: NA; CDR3nt: TGCGCCAGCAGCTTGGCTGTAGCTGGGGGAACAGATACGCAGTATTTT; CDR3aa: CASSLAVAGGTDTQYF
j_gene: TRBJ2-3; v_gene: TRBV28; abundance: NA; d_gene: TRBD1; CDR3nt: TGTGCCAGCAAGAAGGGGGCCGGTACGCAGTATTTT; CDR3aa: CASKKGAGTQYF
j_gene: TRBJ2-2; v_gene: TRBV18; abundance: NA; d_gene: NA; CDR3nt: TGTGCCAGCTCACCCCAAACACGGAACACCGGGGAGCTGTTTTTT; CDR3aa: CASSPQTRNTGELFF
j_gene: TRBJ1-4; v_gene: TRBV6-6; abundance: once; d_gene: NA; CDR3nt: TGTGCCAGCAGTTACTCGTCGAGCTCCCATGAAAAACTGTTTTTT; CDR3aa: CASSYSSSSHEKLFF
j_gene: TRBJ2-2; v_gene: TRBV18; abundance: once; d_gene: NA; CDR3nt: TGTGCCAGCTCCAGAGAGACTAACTCGAACACCGGGGAGCTGTTTTTT; CDR3aa: CASSRETNSNTGELFF
j_gene: TRBJ2-7; v_gene: TRBV7-9; abundance: NA; d_gene: TRBD2; CDR3nt: TGTGCCAGCAGCCTCGGGACTAGCGGGAGTGTCTACGAGCAGTACTTC; CDR3aa: CASSLGTSGSVYEQYF
j_gene: TRBJ2-1; v_gene: TRBV5-1; abundance: NA; d_gene: NA; CDR3nt: TGCGCCAGCAGCGCGATGGGGATATCCTACAATGAGCAGTTCTTC; CDR3aa: CASSAMGISYNEQFF
j_gene: TRBJ1-1; v_gene: TRBV28; abundance: NA; d_gene: TRBD1; CDR3nt: TGTGCCAGCAGTTTATTCAGGACAGGGTCCCCCTTTTTT; CDR3aa: CASSLFRTGSPFF
j_gene: TRBJ2-2; v_gene: TRBV11-3; abundance: NA; d_gene: NA; CDR3nt: TGTGCCAGCAGCCTTACCGGGGAGCTGTTTTTT; CDR3aa: CASSLTGELFF
j_gene: TRBJ2-7; v_gene: TRBV5-4; abundance: NA; d_gene: TRBD1; CDR3nt: TGTGCCAGCAGCTTGTATCCGGGACAGGGATTGTCAGAGCAGTACTTC; CDR3aa: CASSLYPGQGLSEQYF
j_gene: TRBJ1-2; v_gene: TRBV6-1; abundance: NA; d_gene: TRBD1; CDR3nt: TGTGCCAGCAGTGAAGACAGGGGGATCTATGGCTACACCTTC; CDR3aa: CASSEDRGIYGYTF
j_gene: TRBJ1-2; v_gene: TRBV2; abundance: NA; d_gene: NA; CDR3nt: TGTGCCAGCAGTGAAACGGGCCAGGGGGGCTACACCTTC; CDR3aa: CASSETGQGGYTF
j_gene: TRBJ1-1; v_gene: TRBV7-2; abundance: NA; d_gene: NA; CDR3nt: TGTGCCAGCAGCTTAGGGTATGGGGGCGCTGAAGCTTTCTTT; CDR3aa: CASSLGYGGAEAFF
j_gene: TRBJ2-7; v_gene: TRBV29-1; abundance: NA; d_gene: NA; CDR3nt: TGCAGCGTTCGCCCGGGACCCCCCTACGAGCAGTACTTC; CDR3aa: CSVRPGPPYEQYF
j_gene: TRBJ1-5; v_gene: TRBV9; abundance: NA; d_gene: NA; CDR3nt: TGTGCCAGCAGCGTAGAGGGAGGCCAGCCCCAGCATTTT; CDR3aa: CASSVEGGQPQHF
j_gene: TRBJ1-4; v_gene: TRBV5-1; abundance: NA; d_gene: NA; CDR3nt: TGCGCCAGCAGCCGACAGTTGGGGCTAAATGAAAAACTGTTTTTT; CDR3aa: CASSRQLGLNEKLFF
j_gene: TRBJ1-2; v_gene: TRBV9; abundance: NA; d_gene: TRBD1; CDR3nt: TGTGCCAGCAGCGGCACAGGGGTCTTTACCTTC; CDR3aa: CASSGTGVFTF
j_gene: TRBJ2-1; v_gene: TRBV9; abundance: NA; d_gene: NA; CDR3nt: TGTGCCAGCAGCGTAGCTTCCTCCGCCGTGGCGGGTGCCCGCTCCTACAATGAGCAGTTCTTC; CDR3aa: CASSVASSAVAGARSYNEQFF
j_gene: TRBJ1-3; v_gene: TRBV5-4; abundance: NA; d_gene: TRBD1; CDR3nt: TGTGCCAGCAGCATGGACAGGAACTCTGGAAACACCATATATTTT; CDR3aa: CASSMDRNSGNTIYF
j_gene: TRBJ1-4; v_gene: TRBV5-1; abundance: once; d_gene: NA; CDR3nt: TGCGCCAGCAGCTTGGTTGGGGGTACTAATGAAAAACTGTTTTTT; CDR3aa: CASSLVGGTNEKLFF
j_gene: TRBJ2-5; v_gene: TRBV5-1; abundance: NA; d_gene: TRBD1; CDR3nt: TGCGCCAGCAGCCGTGCCGCGACCGGGACAGGGCAAACAGAGACCCAGTACTTC; CDR3aa: CASSRAATGTGQTETQYF
j_gene: TRBJ2-7; v_gene: TRBV7-9; abundance: once; d_gene: NA; CDR3nt: TGTGCCAGCAGCCTCCGGGACATAGTCCACGAGCAGTACTTC; CDR3aa: CASSLRDIVHEQYF
j_gene: TRBJ1-3; v_gene: TRBV5-4; abundance: NA; d_gene: TRBD1; CDR3nt: TGTGCCAGCAGCGTAGGACAGGGGGCCTCTGGAAACACCATATATTTT; CDR3aa: CASSVGQGASGNTIYF
j_gene: TRBJ1-2; v_gene: TRBV2; abundance: NA; d_gene: NA; CDR3nt: TGTGCCAGCAGTGAGGCGGGGCTCTATGGCTACACCTTC; CDR3aa: CASSEAGLYGYTF
j_gene: TRBJ1-1; v_gene: TRBV5-6; abundance: NA; d_gene: TRBD1; CDR3nt: TGTGCCAGCAGCCCCGGGACAGGCAACACTGAAGCTTTCTTT; CDR3aa: CASSPGTGNTEAFF
j_gene: TRBJ1-2; v_gene: TRBV11-1; abundance: NA; d_gene: TRBD1; CDR3nt: TGTGCCAGCAGCCCTCGAACAGGGGGCGGTTCAAAAGGCTACACCTTC; CDR3aa: CASSPRTGGGSKGYTF
j_gene: TRBJ2-1; v_gene: TRBV9; abundance: NA; d_gene: TRBD1; CDR3nt: TGTGCCAGCAGCGTTGGGACAGGGGCCAATCTCTACAATGAGCAGTTCTTC; CDR3aa: CASSVGTGANLYNEQFF
j_gene: TRBJ2-1; v_gene: TRBV18; abundance: once; d_gene: TRBD2; CDR3nt: TGTGCCAGCTCACCAGGGACTAACTACAATGAGCAGTTCTTC; CDR3aa: CASSPGTNYNEQFF
j_gene: TRBJ2-7; v_gene: TRBV28; abundance: NA; d_gene: TRBD2; CDR3nt: TGTGCCAGCAGTTTGCGGACTAGCGGGAGTAGGTACGAGCAGTACTTC; CDR3aa: CASSLRTSGSRYEQYF
j_gene: TRBJ2-2; v_gene: TRBV6-4; abundance: NA; d_gene: NA; CDR3nt: TGTGCCAGCAGTGAAGCCGGGGCTCGGAACACCGGGGAGCTGTTTTTT; CDR3aa: CASSEAGARNTGELFF
j_gene: TRBJ2-2; v_gene: TRBV7-9; abundance: NA; d_gene: TRBD2; CDR3nt: TGTGCCAGCAGCCTGCTAGCGGGAGATCACGGGGAGCTGTTTTTT; CDR3aa: CASSLLAGDHGELFF
j_gene: TRBJ2-2; v_gene: TRBV5-5; abundance: NA; d_gene: TRBD2; CDR3nt: TGTGCCAGCAGCCGGGGACTAGCGGGAGGGACCGGGGAGCTGTTTTTT; CDR3aa: CASSRGLAGGTGELFF
j_gene: TRBJ2-7; v_gene: TRBV7-9; abundance: NA; d_gene: NA; CDR3nt: TGTGCCAGCAGCCCCCGACAGGAATCCTACGAGCAGTACTTC; CDR3aa: CASSPRQESYEQYF
j_gene: TRBJ1-4; v_gene: TRBV2; abundance: NA; d_gene: NA; CDR3nt: TGTGCCAGCAGGACGGACGGGTCCCCATATGAAAAACTGTTTTTT; CDR3aa: CASRTDGSPYEKLFF
j_gene: TRBJ2-7; v_gene: TRBV7-9; abundance: once; d_gene: NA; CDR3nt: TGTGCCACCCTCGACGCGGGGAGCGTCGACGAGCAGTACTTC; CDR3aa: CATLDAGSVDEQYF
j_gene: TRBJ1-1; v_gene: TRBV7-8; abundance: NA; d_gene: NA; CDR3nt: TGTGCCAGCAGCTTAGTGGGGCCAGGCACTGAAGCTTTCTTT; CDR3aa: CASSLVGPGTEAFF
j_gene: TRBJ1-1; v_gene: TRBV11-1; abundance: NA; d_gene: NA; CDR3nt: TGTGCCAGCAGCTTAACTGTTGACACTGAAGCTTTCTTT; CDR3aa: CASSLTVDTEAFF
j_gene: TRBJ1-4; v_gene: TRBV6-1; abundance: NA; d_gene: NA; CDR3nt: TGTGCCAGCAGTGAACTATCTGGGGGGTGGGCTGAAAAACTGTTTTTT; CDR3aa: CASSELSGGWAEKLFF
j_gene: TRBJ1-2; v_gene: TRBV18; abundance: NA; d_gene: NA; CDR3nt: TGTGCCAGCTCACCAGAGGGGGGATTTGATGGCTACACCTTC; CDR3aa: CASSPEGGFDGYTF
j_gene: TRBJ2-7; v_gene: TRBV28; abundance: NA; d_gene: NA; CDR3nt: TGTGCCAGCAGCCTGTCCGGGTCAGCCTACGAGCAGTACTTC; CDR3aa: CASSLSGSAYEQYF
j_gene: TRBJ2-7; v_gene: TRBV5-1; abundance: NA; d_gene: TRBD2; CDR3nt: TGCGCCAGCAGGGAGCGGGATTCCTACGAGCAGTACTTC; CDR3aa: CASRERDSYEQYF
j_gene: TRBJ2-3; v_gene: TRBV7-9; abundance: NA; d_gene: NA; CDR3nt: TGTGCCAGCAGCTTGGCGACAGGTAGCACAGATACGCAGTATTTT; CDR3aa: CASSLATGSTDTQYF
j_gene: TRBJ1-3; v_gene: TRBV11-2; abundance: NA; d_gene: TRBD1; CDR3nt: TGTGCCAGCAGTCCTAGACAGGGGCGAAACACCATATATTTT; CDR3aa: CASSPRQGRNTIYF
j_gene: TRBJ1-5; v_gene: TRBV10-3; abundance: NA; d_gene: NA; CDR3nt: TGTGCCATCAGTGAGCAGGGAGCGAATCAGCCCCAGCATTTT; CDR3aa: CAISEQGANQPQHF